Sequencing of this T cell receptor (beta chain) was carried out in a study of blood T cell repertoires in COVID-19. Across the whole study: Researchers got acute and convalescent COVID-19 samples from the United States, Italy and Spain.

Participants reported their clinical history, and cohort assignment relied on those reports. Shortly before study entry, within 2 weeks, exposed participants had met a COVID-19 case. Per the original data handling: Estimation of nucleated cell counts relied on the amplification of reference gene primers. Profiling relied on immunoSEQ multiplex PCR, and the TCRdb table lists in-frame clones only, not all of them. V and J calls and clone size are given by that table; D and trimming were obtained from the DNA. The sample shows about 430,000 clones, about 88% of them seen only once. Material for sequencing was PBMCs or T cells enriched from blood (not recorded which). The sequence was collected from a woman under 30 who had been exposed to COVID-19.

CDR3 region: CASSLGTEYEQYF. The CDR3, as DNA: TGTGCCAGCAGCTTAGGGACAGAATACGAGCAGTACTTC. This chain joins TRBV5-6 and TRBJ2-7, with 7 bases matching TRBD1. The V gene's germline CDR1 is SGHDT and CDR2 YYEEEE. The CDR3 extends over 13 amino acids. V lost 2 bases and J lost 4; bases outside the gene matches: 3. The full variable domain, with the rest looked up from reference TRBV5-6 and TRBJ2-7, is DAGVTQSPTHLIKTRGQQVTLRCSPKSGHDTVSWYQQALGQGPQFIFQYYEEEERQRGNFPDRFSGHQFPNYSSELNVNALLLGDSALYLCASSLGTEYEQYFGPGTRLTVT.